This is a list of T cell receptor beta chains from one sample in a study of technical replicates of blood from a few donors. Measured with immunoSEQ multiplex PCR; TCRdb has only the in-frame clones, and not every one. The table lists around 58,000 clones, roughly 89% of them singletons. The sequenced sample was PBMCs. These receptors were obtained from a human donor in good health. Some clones in this sample may be carry-over from other donors' samples. CDR3s include the opening cysteine and the closing phenylalanine or tryptophan. The D gene is left open where the match is weak. A row's size may be missing; if present it is once, few, many or a size class.

CDR3 protein: CASSYRTGGASTEAFF
CDR3 DNA: TGTGCCAGCAGCTACCGGACAGGGGGCGCGTCCACTGAAGCTTTCTTT
D gene: TRBD1
J gene: TRBJ1-1
clone size: .
V gene: TRBV7-2

CDR3 protein: CASSPPGGIEQYF
CDR3 DNA: TGTGCCAGCAGTCCGCCCGGGGGGATAGAGCAGTACTTC
D gene: TRBD2
J gene: TRBJ2-7
clone size: .
V gene: TRBV27

CDR3 protein: CASSPTSGSTDTQYF
CDR3 DNA: TGTGCCAGCAGTCCAACTAGCGGGAGTACAGATACGCAGTATTTT
D gene: TRBD2
J gene: TRBJ2-3
clone size: .
V gene: TRBV6-4

CDR3 protein: CASGLVEEDQFF
CDR3 DNA: TGTGCTAGTGGTTTGGTAGAGGAGGACCAGTTCTTC
D gene: .
J gene: TRBJ2-1
clone size: .
V gene: TRBV12-5

CDR3 protein: CASSSLGGGANVLTF
CDR3 DNA: TGTGCCAGCAGCTCACTGGGAGGTGGGGCCAACGTCCTGACTTTC
D gene: .
J gene: TRBJ2-6
clone size: .
V gene: TRBV7-2

CDR3 protein: CASSFYRGETQYF
CDR3 DNA: TGTGCCAGCAGCTTTTACCGGGGGGAGACCCAGTACTTC
D gene: .
J gene: TRBJ2-5
clone size: .
V gene: TRBV7-3

CDR3 protein: CASTPSEFLGNQPQHF
CDR3 DNA: TGTGCCAGCACTCCGAGTGAGTTTCTGGGCAATCAGCCCCAGCATTTT
D gene: .
J gene: TRBJ1-5
clone size: .
V gene: TRBV6-6

CDR3 protein: CASSQELDFTLQERYSNQPQHF
CDR3 DNA: TGTGCCAGCAGCCAAGAGTTGGACTTCACCTTGCAAGAGCGTTATAGCAATCAGCCCCAGCATTTT
D gene: .
J gene: TRBJ1-5
clone size: .
V gene: TRBV4-2

CDR3 protein: CASSYRQAVTEAFF
CDR3 DNA: TGTGCCAGCAGTTACCGACAGGCCGTCACTGAAGCTTTCTTT
D gene: .
J gene: TRBJ1-1
clone size: .
V gene: TRBV6-5

CDR3 protein: CASSSDREEAFF
CDR3 DNA: TGTGCCAGCAGCTCGGACAGGGAGGAAGCTTTCTTT
D gene: TRBD1
J gene: TRBJ1-1
clone size: few
V gene: TRBV11-1

CDR3 protein: CASSLGGGDGEQYF
CDR3 DNA: TGTGCCAGCAGCCTGGGTGGCGGGGATGGGGAGCAGTACTTC
D gene: .
J gene: TRBJ2-7
clone size: .
V gene: TRBV5-6

CDR3 protein: CASSLLPGGRGDTEAFF
CDR3 DNA: TGTGCCAGCAGCCTCCTTCCAGGGGGCAGGGGGGACACTGAAGCTTTCTTT
D gene: TRBD1
J gene: TRBJ1-1
clone size: .
V gene: TRBV7-2

CDR3 protein: CASSLGGSSYNSPLHF
CDR3 DNA: TGCGCCAGCAGCTTAGGAGGGAGCTCCTATAATTCACCCCTCCACTTT
D gene: .
J gene: TRBJ1-6
clone size: .
V gene: TRBV5-1

CDR3 protein: CASSLGLQGWTEAFF
CDR3 DNA: TGTGCCAGCAGCTTGGGGTTACAGGGTTGGACTGAAGCTTTCTTT
D gene: .
J gene: TRBJ1-1
clone size: few
V gene: TRBV5-6

CDR3 protein: CASTYDGREGKLFF
CDR3 DNA: TGTGCCAGTACTTACGACGGACGAGAGGGAAAACTGTTTTTT
D gene: .
J gene: TRBJ1-4
clone size: .
V gene: TRBV19

CDR3 protein: CASHPTGAARDTQYF
CDR3 DNA: TGTGCCAGCCACCCCACAGGGGCCGCCAGGGATACGCAGTATTTT
D gene: TRBD1
J gene: TRBJ2-3
clone size: .
V gene: TRBV25-1

CDR3 protein: CASSPSDSYEQYF
CDR3 DNA: TGTGCCAGCAGCCCTAGCGATTCCTACGAGCAGTACTTC
D gene: .
J gene: TRBJ2-7
clone size: .
V gene: TRBV7-3

CDR3 protein: CASSMAHGGTTQYF
CDR3 DNA: TGTGCCAGTAGTATGGCGCACGGGGGTACGACCCAGTACTTC
D gene: .
J gene: TRBJ2-5
clone size: .
V gene: TRBV19

CDR3 protein: CASSQEPESYEQYF
CDR3 DNA: TGTGCCAGCAGCCAAGAGCCAGAATCCTACGAGCAGTACTTC
D gene: .
J gene: TRBJ2-7
clone size: .
V gene: TRBV4-1

CDR3 protein: CASSLSGTVNSPLHF
CDR3 DNA: TGTGCCAGCAGCCTCTCCGGGACAGTTAATTCACCCCTCCACTTT
D gene: TRBD1
J gene: TRBJ1-6
clone size: .
V gene: TRBV6-4

CDR3 protein: CASKRESSYEQYF
CDR3 DNA: TGTGCCAGCAAACGGGAATCCTCCTACGAGCAGTACTTC
D gene: .
J gene: TRBJ2-7
clone size: .
V gene: TRBV18

CDR3 protein: CASSFQGSGNTIYF
CDR3 DNA: TGTGCCAGCAGCTTTCAGGGCTCTGGAAACACCATATATTTT
D gene: .
J gene: TRBJ1-3
clone size: .
V gene: TRBV5-4

CDR3 protein: CASSDFRDTEAFF
CDR3 DNA: TGTGCCAGCAGCGACTTCCGGGACACTGAAGCTTTCTTT
D gene: .
J gene: TRBJ1-1
clone size: .
V gene: TRBV28